Each of the 20 T cell receptor beta chains below was sequenced from the same sample in a study of blood T cell repertoires in COVID-19. Some clones are missing from TCRdb's copy, which holds only in-frame ones; the method was immunoSEQ multiplex PCR. The sample has 200,000 to 250,000 clones, more than 70% seen once. Sequencing was performed on peripheral blood. The receptors shown here come from a woman aged 55-69 years with acute or convalescent COVID-19.

This chain uses TRBV18 with TRBJ1-5, with a tentative D call TRBD1 (6 bases). Germline V gene data show CDR1 as KGHSH and CDR2 as LQKENI. V was clipped by 4 bases and J by 2 bases, with 15 bases between them. This CDR3 spans 16 amino acids. As DNA, the CDR3 is TGTGCCAGCTCACAAGTCGCAGGGGTTCGCAATCAGCCCCAGCATTTT. It translates to CASSQVAGVRNQPQHF.

This chain joins TRBV7-9 and TRBJ1-1; the match to TRBD1 covers 8 bases. The V segment lost 5 bases and the J segment 5 bases; nucleotides outside the gene matches: 7. Germline CDR1 SEHNR, CDR2 FQNEAQ (reference sequence). The CDR3 runs to 14 residues. CDR3 residues: CASSERQGRTEAFF. The CDR3 DNA reads as TGTGCCAGCAGCGAAAGACAGGGGCGGACTGAAGCTTTCTTT.

V is TRBV14 and J is TRBJ1-5; a possible D gene is TRBD1 (5 bases). CDR1 and CDR2 from the germline V gene are SGHDN and FVKESK. Trimming took 1 base from V and 4 from J, leaving 17 bases between them. The CDR3 extends over 17 amino acids. CDR3 protein: CASSQAIMGRTNQPQHF. Here the CDR3 DNA reads TGTGCCAGCAGCCAAGCCATCATGGGGCGGACAAATCAGCCCCAGCATTTT.

The sample holds one count of this clone. The chain uses TRBV28 and TRBJ1-1, with D possibly matching TRBD1 (5 bases). CDR3 length equals 15 residues. Germline CDR1 MDHEN, CDR2 SYDVKM. The V end was cut by 6 bases, the J end by 1 base, with 15 bases between. CDR3 residues: CASSVPGLKNTEAFF. CDR3 sequence (DNA): TGTGCCAGCAGCGTTCCGGGACTTAAGAACACTGAAGCTTTCTTT.

This rearrangement joins TRBV4-1 to TRBJ2-3; the match to TRBD1 covers 9 bases. This CDR3 spans 18 amino acids. The J segment lost 2 bases and the V segment lost 4 bases, leaving 13 bases of the junction unmatched. From germline, CDR1 is MGHRA and CDR2 YSYEKL. The CDR3 DNA sequence: TGCGCCAGCAGCCTGGTGGGATCCGGGACAGGGAACACAGATACGCAGTATTTT. It translates to CASSLVGSGTGNTDTQYF.

The chain is built from TRBV9 and TRBJ2-3; TRBD1 is a possible D gene (6 bases). Trimming left V 2 bases short and J 4 bases short, with 14 bases between. CDR1 is SGDLS, CDR2 YYNGEE, per germline. The CDR3 covers 15 residues. The CDR3 loop is CASSVGQIPPDTQYF. DNA for the CDR3: TGTGCCAGCAGCGTGGGACAAATACCCCCAGATACGCAGTATTTT.

The rearrangement joins TRBV18 to TRBJ2-3, with 12 bases that match TRBD2. The V gene end was trimmed by 2 bases and the J gene end by 0 bases; junction bases not matched to a gene: 0. The germline V gene encodes CDR1 KGHSH and CDR2 LQKENI. This CDR3 has 16 amino acids. The CDR3 here is CASSPGTSGSTDTQYF. DNA of the CDR3: TGTGCCAGCTCACCAGGGACTAGCGGGAGCACAGATACGCAGTATTTT. Full variable domain (remainder filled in from reference TRBV18 and TRBJ2-3): NAGVMQNPRHLVRRRGQEARLRCSPMKGHSHVYWYRQLPEEGLKFMVYLQKENIIDESGMPKERFSAEFPKEGPSILRIQQVVRGDSAAYFCASSPGTSGSTDTQYFGPGTRLTVL.

The chain recombines TRBV27 with TRBJ2-7; possibly TRBD1 for D (5 bases). Trimming stripped 3 bases from V and 6 bases from J, with 9 bases between. There are 12 residues in the CDR3. The germline V gene has CDR1 MNHEY and CDR2 SMNVEV (reference sequence). CDR3 region: CASSFLGAEQYF. CDR3 bases: TGTGCCAGCAGTTTTCTAGGGGCCGAGCAGTACTTC.

The chain combines TRBV24-1 with TRBJ1-2; TRBD1 might be the D (6 bases). Looked up from germline, CDR1 is KGHDR and CDR2 is SFDVKD. Trimming took 2 bases from V and 7 from J, leaving 16 bases between them. The CDR3 consists of 15 residues. The CDR3 loop reads CATSDSDRSTTGYTF. The CDR3 region has the DNA TGTGCCACCAGTGATTCAGACAGGAGTACCACTGGCTACACCTTC.

The rearrangement uses TRBV18 and TRBJ2-3; perhaps TRBD1 as D (5 bases). Germline assignment: CDR1 KGHSH and CDR2 LQKENI. The V and J ends lost 2 bases and 2 bases respectively, with 14 bases between them. The CDR3 length is 16 residues. The CDR3 sequence is CASSPKAQGNTDTQYF. The CDR3 region has the DNA TGTGCCAGCTCACCAAAAGCTCAGGGAAACACAGATACGCAGTATTTT.

The rearrangement joins TRBV6-5 to TRBJ2-1, with 9 bases aligning to TRBD2. The CDR3 totals 15 residues. Germline V gene lookup returns CDR1 MNHEY and CDR2 SVGAGI. V gave up 6 bases and J gave up 4 bases; unmatched junction bases: 7. CDR3 in DNA: TGTGCCAGCAGGGGTAGCGGGAGTGGTTACAATGAGCAGTTCTTC. This sequence encodes CASRGSGSGYNEQFF.

The genes are TRBV6-5 and TRBJ2-3; a possible D gene is TRBD1 (5 bases). Germline V gene data show CDR1 as MNHEY and CDR2 as SVGAGI. Deletions cut 7 bases from V and 11 bases from J, with 19 bases between. CDR3 size: 13 residues. CDR3 protein: CASIVGVAGMQYF. The CDR3 DNA sequence: TGTGCCAGCATTGTTGGGGTGGCAGGGATGCAGTATTTT.

A word on this clone: Other DNA sequences from this sample encode an identical CDR3 as well. The J gene is TRBJ1-2, the V gene TRBV18; possible D gene TRBD1, 5 bases. Looked up from germline, CDR1 is KGHSH and CDR2 is LQKENI. The CDR3 covers 13 residues. V lost 3 bases to trimming and J lost 3 bases, with 8 bases between them. The CDR3 spells CASSPQGDYGYTF. The CDR3 nucleotides read TGTGCCAGCTCACCCCAGGGCGACTATGGCTACACCTTC.

This clone has just a few counts. The chain employs TRBV7-9 and TRBJ1-6, with D possibly TRBD1 on 6 matching bases. The germline V gene encodes CDR1 SEHNR and CDR2 FQNEAQ (reference sequence). The CDR3 runs 15 residues. The V end was cut by 5 bases, the J end by 3 bases, with 11 bases between. CDR3 protein: CASSIDRNYNSPLHF. CDR3 coding DNA: TGTGCCAGCAGCATTGACAGGAACTATAATTCACCCCTCCACTTT. The complete variable domain, with remaining parts taken from reference TRBV7-9 and TRBJ1-6, reads DTGVSQNPRHKITKRGQNVTFRCDPISEHNRLYWYRQTLGQGPEFLTYFQNEAQLEKSRLLSDRFSAERPKGSFSTLEIQRTEQGDSAMYLCASSIDRNYNSPLHFGNGTRLTVT.

This chain connects TRBV7-2 to TRBJ2-5, with D possibly matching TRBD2 (6 bases). From germline, CDR1 is SGHTA and CDR2 FQGNSA. The CDR3 runs to 15 residues. Deletions cut 4 bases from V and 3 bases from J, with 15 bases between. CDR3 in DNA: TGTGCCAGCAGCTCCCTCGGTACGGGGGAAGAGACCCAGTACTTC. Translating it yields CASSSLGTGEETQYF.

A single count supports this clone. The rearrangement uses TRBV5-4 and TRBJ2-7; 8 bases match TRBD2. The CDR3 is 17 residues long. Per the germline V gene, CDR1 is SGHNT and CDR2 is YYREEE (reference sequence). With 0 bases clipped from V and 0 bases from J, the junction kept 8 bases outside the gene matches. The DNA of the CDR3 is TGTGCCAGCAGCTTGGGGGGTGGTAGCGGGATCTCCTACGAGCAGTACTTC. Translating it yields CASSLGGGSGISYEQYF. Looking up the rest from reference TRBV5-4 and TRBJ2-7 gives the full variable domain: ETGVTQSPTHLIKTRGQQVTLRCSSQSGHNTVSWYQQALGQGPQFIFQYYREEENGRGNFPPRFSGLQFPNYSSELNVNALELDDSALYLCASSLGGGSGISYEQYFGPGTRLTVT.

The chain combines TRBV7-9 with TRBJ1-2; tentative D call: TRBD1 (6 bases). Germline V gene lookup returns CDR1 SEHNR and CDR2 FQNEAQ (reference sequence). V lost 2 bases and J lost 4, with 11 bases in between. This CDR3 spans 14 amino acids. CDR3 amino acids: CASSLRTGSYGYTF. In DNA, the CDR3 is TGTGCCAGCAGCTTAAGAACAGGGAGCTATGGCTACACCTTC.

The genes are TRBV30 and TRBJ1-1; D may be TRBD1 (5 bases). This CDR3 has 14 residues. Trimming removed 4 bases from V and 4 bases from J, with 16 bases in between. Germline V gene lookup returns CDR1 GTSNPN and CDR2 SVGIG (reference sequence). The CDR3 spells CAWNLVGRGTEAFF. CDR3 in DNA: TGTGCCTGGAATCTGGTAGGGAGGGGCACTGAAGCTTTCTTT.

The chain links TRBV7-3 to TRBJ1-1; TRBD1 is a possible D gene (5 bases). Per the germline V gene, CDR1 is SGHTA and CDR2 is FQGTGA. There are 18 residues in the CDR3. Deletions cut 1 base from V and 0 bases from J, with 18 bases between. CDR3 in amino acids: CASSLKAGLGLVNTEAFF. The CDR3 DNA reads as TGTGCCAGCAGCTTAAAGGCTGGATTGGGGCTAGTGAACACTGAAGCTTTCTTT.

The chain recombines TRBV6-4 with TRBJ1-1, with D possibly TRBD1 on 5 matching bases. Trimming took off 0 bases at V and 1 base at J, with 9 bases between the two ends. CDR3 length: 15 residues. CDR1 is MRHNA and CDR2 is SNTAGT in the germline V gene. CDR3 in DNA: TGTGCCAGCAGTGACTCGAGGCAGGGGAACACTGAAGCTTTCTTT. This translates into CASSDSRQGNTEAFF.